The 22 T cell receptor beta chains presented below share a single source sample, sequenced in a study of blood T cell repertoires in COVID-19. Sequenced by immunoSEQ multiplex PCR; TCRdb stores in-frame clones only, minus some. There are approximately 140,000 clones in the sample; approximately 83% occur only once, and 2.5% to 4% lies in the top ten. The sample taken for sequencing was peripheral blood. These receptors all come from a man between 65 and 85 years old with acute or convalescent COVID-19.

Remarks on this clone: The same CDR3 also results from other DNA sequences found in this sample. J is TRBJ2-1 and V is TRBV10-3; possible D gene TRBD2, 6 bases. V was shortened by 2 bases and J by 4 bases, with 9 bases between the two germline ends. Germline V gene sequence: CDR1 ENHRY, CDR2 SYGVKD. CDR3 length equals 14 residues. The CDR3 spells CAISEGTGYNEQFF. DNA for the CDR3: TGTGCCATCAGTGAGGGGACTGGGTACAATGAGCAGTTCTTC.

The chain combines TRBV28 with TRBJ2-1; possible D gene TRBD2, 6 bases. The CDR3 sequence is 15 residues long. V was pared by 4 bases and J by 0 bases, with 10 bases between. From germline, CDR1 is MDHEN and CDR2 SYDVKM. The CDR3 bases are TGTGCCAGCAGTTATAGCGGTTCCTCCTACAATGAGCAGTTCTTC. Its translation is CASSYSGSSYNEQFF.

The chain employs TRBV28 and TRBJ2-6; 8 bases fit TRBD1. The CDR3 length is 15 residues. Germline V gives CDR1 MDHEN, CDR2 SYDVKM. V lost 2 bases, J lost 4 bases, and 1 base stayed unmatched. CDR3: CASSLQGAGANVLTF. Here the CDR3 DNA reads TGTGCCAGCAGTTTACAGGGGGCCGGGGCCAACGTCCTGACTTTC.

CDR3 DNA: TGTGCCAGCAGTCCGAAAGCGGGAGGAGAGACCCAGTACTTC. It is translated as CASSPKAGGETQYF. This chain connects TRBV6-6 to TRBJ2-5; the match to TRBD2 covers 9 bases. Germline values: CDR1 MNHNY, CDR2 SVGAGI (reference sequence). This CDR3 is 14 amino acids long. The V and J ends lost 5 bases and 4 bases, in that order; junction bases with no gene match: 5.

This sequence joins TRBV7-8 and TRBJ1-5; 7 bases map to TRBD1. The V and J ends lost 1 base and 1 base, in that order; junction bases with no gene match: 10. CDR1 and CDR2 (germline): SGHVS, FQNEAQ. This CDR3 is 18 amino acids long. CDR3 sequence (DNA): TGTGCCAGCAGCTTAGTGGACGGGACAGATGTAAGCAATCAGCCCCAGCATTTT. Translated: CASSLVDGTDVSNQPQHF.

This clone appeared a single time. The genes are TRBV29-1 and TRBJ2-7, with 7 bases fitting TRBD1. In germline, CDR1 is SQVTM, CDR2 ANQGSEA. This CDR3 region has 13 residues. V lost 2 bases and J lost 4; bases outside the gene matches: 5. The CDR3 reads CSVESGQTYEQYF. CDR3 coding DNA: TGCAGCGTTGAATCGGGACAGACGTACGAGCAGTACTTC.

The chain couples TRBV29-1 to TRBJ2-5; 8 bases fit TRBD1. There are 12 residues in the CDR3. Germline V gives CDR1 SQVTM, CDR2 ANQGSEA. Germline trimming cut 5 bases from V and 5 bases from J; bases unmatched to any gene: 4. The CDR3 DNA follows: TGCAGCGTTACAGGGGGAAGGGAGACCCAGTACTTC. It codes for CSVTGGRETQYF.

This clone was seen a few times. The rearrangement links TRBV29-1 to TRBJ1-5, with TRBD1 identical over 9 bases. Trimming at V came to 2 bases and at J to 1 base, leaving 3 bases not matched to a gene. The CDR3 totals 15 residues. From germline, CDR1 is SQVTM and CDR2 ANQGSEA. CDR3 bases: TGCAGCGTTGAACGGGACAGGGAAAGCAATCAGCCCCAGCATTTT. It encodes CSVERDRESNQPQHF.

This clone was counted a single time. The rearrangement joins TRBV18 to TRBJ2-2; weak D call: TRBD1 (6 bases). V shed 3 bases and J shed 1 base, with 12 bases lying between them. The CDR3 sequence is 16 residues long. Per germline, CDR1 KGHSH and CDR2 LQKENI. CDR3 region: CASSPRDIGNTGELFF. CDR3 nucleotide sequence: TGTGCCAGCTCACCTCGGGACATCGGGAACACCGGGGAGCTGTTTTTT.

The CDR3 spells CASSHPSGKGSYEQYF. The CDR3 DNA sequence: TGTGCCAGCAGCCATCCTAGCGGGAAGGGGTCCTACGAGCAGTACTTC. This chain links TRBV3-1 (or the pseudogene TRBV3-2) with TRBJ2-7, with 9 nucleotides matching TRBD2. Germline CDR1 LGHDT, CDR2 YNNKEL (reference sequence). The CDR3 totals 16 residues. The trim removed 3 bases at V and 1 base at J, leaving 7 bases unmatched.

This sequence joins TRBV6-2 or TRBV6-3 and TRBJ1-1; possibly TRBD1 for D (6 bases). Germline CDR1 is MNHEY and CDR2 is SVGEGT. The CDR3 covers 11 residues. V was pared by 6 bases and J by 7 bases, with 9 bases between. This CDR3 is CASSGTIEAFF. The CDR3 DNA is TGTGCCAGCAGCGGGACAATTGAAGCTTTCTTT.

The chain has TRBV7-2 and TRBJ2-7; 12 positions agree with TRBD2. V shed 1 base and J 4 bases; nucleotides not matched to a gene: 8. Germline CDR1 SGHTA, CDR2 FQGNSA. The CDR3 is made up of 17 amino acids. The CDR3 DNA reads as TGTGCCAGCAGCTTAGGAGCCCCGACTAGCGGGAGTTACGAGCAGTACTTC. As protein: CASSLGAPTSGSYEQYF.

The V call is TRBV7-9, the J call TRBJ1-4; D is uncertain. Germline V CDR1 and CDR2: SEHNR, FQNEAQ (reference sequence). The CDR3 extends over 16 amino acids. V was shortened by 5 bases and J by 2 bases, with 15 bases between the two germline ends. CDR3: CASSLNSPSTNEKLFF. The CDR3 nucleotides read TGTGCCAGCAGCCTGAACAGCCCTTCGACTAATGAAAAACTGTTTTTT.

The chain couples TRBV4-2 to TRBJ2-7; tentative D call: TRBD1 (5 bases). Per the germline V gene, CDR1 is LGHNA and CDR2 is YNFKEQ. The CDR3 sequence is 14 residues long. V lost 0 bases and J lost 1, with 7 bases in between. The CDR3 reads CASSQEQGSYEQYF. CDR3 coding DNA: TGTGCCAGCAGCCAAGAGCAGGGTTCCTACGAGCAGTACTTC.

The chain employs TRBV12-3 or TRBV12-4 and TRBJ2-7; TRBD2 matches at 11 bases. The CDR3 loop spans 13 amino acids. The junction had 5 bases not matched to a gene; V was cut back by 6 bases and J by 7 bases. The CDR3 is CASRSLAGEEQYF. The CDR3 bases are TGTGCCAGCAGATCACTAGCGGGAGAAGAGCAGTACTTC.

The CDR3 reads CASSQDEAGGRGVDEQYF. The CDR3, as DNA: TGTGCCAGCAGCCAAGATGAGGCGGGAGGTCGAGGCGTCGACGAGCAGTACTTC. The rearrangement uses TRBV14 and TRBJ2-7; 8 bases are a match to TRBD2. Per germline, CDR1 SGHDN and CDR2 FVKESK. The ends lost 0 bases at V and 5 bases at J; junction bases unmatched: 15. The CDR3 covers 18 residues.

In its sample, this clone was seen a few times. This chain links TRBV6-2 or TRBV6-3 with TRBJ2-2; TRBD2 matches at 11 bases. CDR3 length: 16 residues. CDR1 and CDR2 (germline): MNHEY, SVGEGT. With V trimmed by 5 bases and J by 1 base, 3 bases remained unmatched. DNA of the CDR3: TGTGCCAGCAGTATGGGGACTAGCGGGAACACCGGGGAGCTGTTTTTT. Amino acid sequence: CASSMGTSGNTGELFF.

The chain links TRBV4-3 to TRBJ2-7, with a weak D call TRBD1 (6 bases). Germline CDR1 and CDR2: LGHNA and YSLEER. The CDR3 runs 17 residues. V was clipped by 0 bases and J by 3 bases, with 18 bases between them. The CDR3 sequence is CASSQDRAGVMYYEQYF. As DNA, the CDR3 is TGCGCCAGCAGCCAAGATCGGGCAGGGGTGATGTACTACGAGCAGTACTTC.

The chain couples TRBV30 to TRBJ1-5; D unclear. The CDR3 has 14 residues. CDR1 and CDR2 from the germline V gene are GTSNPN and SVGIG (reference sequence). V was pared by 0 bases and J by 0 bases, with 6 bases between. CDR3 sequence reads: CAWSVLGSNQPQHF. DNA of the CDR3: TGTGCCTGGAGTGTACTTGGTAGCAATCAGCCCCAGCATTTT.

The chain carries TRBV11-2 and TRBJ2-7, with D tentatively TRBD1 (5 bases). Germline-derived CDR1 and CDR2 are SGHAT and FQNNGV. V lost 5 bases, J lost 7 bases, and 18 bases lay in between. CDR3 length equals 14 residues. As DNA, the CDR3 is TGTGCCAGCAGCCCAAACCCAGGGTCGGAAGAGCAGTACTTC. Protein product: CASSPNPGSEEQYF.

This clone was observed once. The rearrangement joins TRBV9 to TRBJ2-2; the D gene is possibly TRBD1 (5 bases). From germline, CDR1 is SGDLS and CDR2 YYNGEE. V was shortened by 0 bases and J by 5 bases, with 11 bases between the two germline ends. The CDR3 has 15 residues. The CDR3 loop reads CASSVEGAGTGELFF. The CDR3 coding sequence is TGTGCCAGCAGCGTAGAAGGGGCCGGTACCGGGGAGCTGTTTTTT.

V gene TRBV30 combines with J gene TRBJ2-7; TRBD2 matches 15 bases. J was trimmed by 4 bases and V by 5 bases; bases with no gene match: 3. The V gene's germline CDR1 is GTSNPN and CDR2 SVGIG (reference sequence). The CDR3 contains 14 residues. The DNA for the CDR3 is TGTGCCTGGGCCGGGACTAGCGGGAGGTACGAGCAGTACTTC. Protein: CAWAGTSGRYEQYF. Using reference TRBV30 and TRBJ2-7 for the parts outside the CDR3, the full variable domain is SQTIHQWPATLVQPVGSPLSLECTVEGTSNPNLYWYRQAAGRGLQLLFYSVGIGQISSEVPQNLSASRPQDRQFILSSKKLLLSDSGFYLCAWAGTSGRYEQYFGPGTRLTVT.